The rows below give T cell receptor beta chains drawn from one sample of a study of sequential checkpoint blockade in melanoma. Produced via immunoSEQ multiplex PCR; TCRdb's table is partial and in-frame only. The sample has 30,000 or so clones, roughly 84% seen once. The specimen was CD8+ T cells sorted from blood (inferred from file names), collected from a patient given nivolumab and ipilimumab in sequence. The receptor set was obtained from a human donor with melanoma. Each CDR3 is given with its conserved first and last residue. D genes are given only for firm matches. Part of the rows lack a size; the others show once, few, many or a class for expanded clones.

j_gene	v_gene	d_gene	abundance	CDR3nt	CDR3aa
TRBJ1-6	TRBV30	.	.	TGTGCCTGGAGTGGGGGCCCTACTCGGCGCTATAATTCACCCCTCCACTTT	CAWSGGPTRRYNSPLHF
TRBJ1-2	TRBV7-2	TRBD1	.	TGTGCCAGCAGCCGGGGGACAGATTACTATGGCTACACCTTC	CASSRGTDYYGYTF
TRBJ2-2	TRBV6-1	TRBD2	.	TGTGCCAGCAATAAGCGGGGGGGCGGAGCCGGGGAGCTGTTTTTT	CASNKRGGGAGELFF
TRBJ2-3	TRBV9	.	.	TGTGCCAGCAGCGTCGGAGCGGTAGATACGCAGTATTTT	CASSVGAVDTQYF
TRBJ2-7	TRBV7-3	TRBD1	few	TGTGCCAGCAGCCCGGGACAGAATTACGAGCAGTACTTC	CASSPGQNYEQYF
TRBJ1-2	TRBV27	TRBD1	.	TGTGCCAGCAGTCGAAGGGACAGGCATACCTTACATGGCTACACCTTC	CASSRRDRHTLHGYTF
TRBJ2-1	TRBV2	.	.	TGTGCCAGCAGTGAAAGGGGGTACAATGAGCAGTTCTTC	CASSERGYNEQFF
TRBJ2-2	TRBV27	.	.	TGTGCCAGCAGCGGCGACAGACTCCTTTCCGGGGAGCTGTTTTTT	CASSGDRLLSGELFF
TRBJ2-1	TRBV27	.	.	TGTGCCAGCAGTTTATCGAGGTACAATGAGCAGTTCTTC	CASSLSRYNEQFF
TRBJ2-7	TRBV11-2	TRBD1	.	TGTGCCAGCAGAATGGAGCAGGGGGTCTCCTACGAGCAGTACTTC	CASRMEQGVSYEQYF
TRBJ2-7	TRBV5-1	.	once	TGCGCCAGCAGCTTCTCGGGGAGCTCCTACGAGCAGTACTTC	CASSFSGSSYEQYF
TRBJ2-7	TRBV28	TRBD1	medium-sized	TGTGCCAGCAGTTTCTCGGGGACAGGGTCTTACGAGCAGTACTTC	CASSFSGTGSYEQYF
TRBJ2-2	TRBV10-2	.	.	TGCGCCAGCATGGTCAGGGGCACCGGGGAGCTGTTTTTT	CASMVRGTGELFF
TRBJ2-5	TRBV28	.	.	TGTGCCAGCAGTTTAGTGAGCCCAACGGAGACCCAGTACTTC	CASSLVSPTETQYF
TRBJ1-5	TRBV28	.	.	TGTGCCAGCAGTTTCCCCCAGGGGCGTAGCAATCAGCCCCAGCATTTT	CASSFPQGRSNQPQHF
TRBJ2-2	TRBV19	.	large	TGTGCCAGTACCGCCTGGGGGGAGAACACCGGGGAGCTGTTTTTT	CASTAWGENTGELFF
TRBJ2-7	TRBV5-6	.	.	TGTGCCAGCAGTAGCAACACCTACGAGCAGTACTTC	CASSSNTYEQYF
TRBJ1-1	TRBV29-1	.	.	TGCAGCGTTGACTGGGACACTGACACTGAAGCTTTCTTT	CSVDWDTDTEAFF
TRBJ2-7	TRBV4-3	.	.	TGCGCCAGCAGCCAAGATTGGTTCGGCCAGGGCTTCGACGAGCAGTACTTC	CASSQDWFGQGFDEQYF
TRBJ2-7	TRBV28	.	.	TGTGCCAGCAGGCCTTCCGGGGAATCCTACGAGCAGTACTTC	CASRPSGESYEQYF
TRBJ2-7	TRBV13	.	medium-sized	TGTGCCAGCAGCTCAGTTGGCGAGCGCGAGCAGTACTTC	CASSSVGEREQYF
TRBJ2-5	TRBV10-3	TRBD1	.	TGTGCCATCAGTGATTGGGGACAGGGGGATGAGACCCAGTACTTC	CAISDWGQGDETQYF
TRBJ2-2	TRBV6-5	.	.	TGTGCCAGCAGTTTCCAAACGAACACCGGGGAGCTGTTTTTT	CASSFQTNTGELFF
TRBJ2-7	TRBV5-6	.	once	TGTGCCAGCAGCACCCGACAGGGTGGCGGGGACGAGCAGTACTTC	CASSTRQGGGDEQYF